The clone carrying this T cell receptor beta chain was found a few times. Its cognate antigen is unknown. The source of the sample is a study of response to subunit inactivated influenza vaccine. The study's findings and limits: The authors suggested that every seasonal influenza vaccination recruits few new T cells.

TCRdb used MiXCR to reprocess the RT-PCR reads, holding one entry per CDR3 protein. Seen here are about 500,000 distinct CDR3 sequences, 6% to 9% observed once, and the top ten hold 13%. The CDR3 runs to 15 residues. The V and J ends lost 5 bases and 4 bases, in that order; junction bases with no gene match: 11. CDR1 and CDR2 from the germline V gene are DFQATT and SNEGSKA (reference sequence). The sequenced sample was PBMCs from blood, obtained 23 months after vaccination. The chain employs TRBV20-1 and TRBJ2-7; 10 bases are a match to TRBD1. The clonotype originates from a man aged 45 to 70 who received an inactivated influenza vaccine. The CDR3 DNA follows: TGCAGTGCTGGGACACGACAGGGGGCTGGATACGAGCAGTACTTC. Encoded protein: CSAGTRQGAGYEQYF.